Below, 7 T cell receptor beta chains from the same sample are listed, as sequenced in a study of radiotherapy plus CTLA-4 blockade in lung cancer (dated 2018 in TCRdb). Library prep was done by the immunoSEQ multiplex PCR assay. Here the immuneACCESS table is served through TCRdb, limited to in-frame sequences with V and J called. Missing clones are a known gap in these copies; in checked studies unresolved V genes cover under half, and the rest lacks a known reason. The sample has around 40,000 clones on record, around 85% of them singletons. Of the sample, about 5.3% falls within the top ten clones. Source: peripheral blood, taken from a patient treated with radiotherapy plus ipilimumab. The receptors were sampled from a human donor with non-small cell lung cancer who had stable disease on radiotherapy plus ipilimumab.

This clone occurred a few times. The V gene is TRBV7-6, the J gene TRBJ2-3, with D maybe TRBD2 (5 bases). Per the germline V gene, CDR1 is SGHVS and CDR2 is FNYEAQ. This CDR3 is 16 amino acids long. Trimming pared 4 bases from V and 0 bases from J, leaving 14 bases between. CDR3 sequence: CASSSLRGPSTDTQYF. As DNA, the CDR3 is TGTGCCAGCAGCTCCTTACGAGGGCCTAGCACAGATACGCAGTATTTT.

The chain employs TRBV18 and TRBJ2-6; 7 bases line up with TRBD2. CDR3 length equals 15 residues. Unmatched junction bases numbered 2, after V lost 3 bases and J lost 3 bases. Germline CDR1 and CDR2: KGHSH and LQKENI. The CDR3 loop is CASSPAGVGANVLTF. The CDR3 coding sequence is TGTGCCAGCTCACCCGCGGGAGTTGGGGCCAACGTCCTGACTTTC.

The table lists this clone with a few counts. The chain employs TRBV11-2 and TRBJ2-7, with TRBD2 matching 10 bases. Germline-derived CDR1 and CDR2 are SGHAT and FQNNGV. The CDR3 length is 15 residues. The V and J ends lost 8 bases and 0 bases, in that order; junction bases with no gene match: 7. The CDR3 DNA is TGTGCCAGCCAGAGGAGCGGGGGGGTCTCCTACGAGCAGTACTTC. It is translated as CASQRSGGVSYEQYF.

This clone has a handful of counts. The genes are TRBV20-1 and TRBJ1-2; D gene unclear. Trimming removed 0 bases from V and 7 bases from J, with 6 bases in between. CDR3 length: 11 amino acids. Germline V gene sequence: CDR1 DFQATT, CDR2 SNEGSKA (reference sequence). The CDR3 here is CSARDPGGYTF. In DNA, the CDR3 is TGCAGTGCTAGAGATCCGGGTGGCTACACCTTC.

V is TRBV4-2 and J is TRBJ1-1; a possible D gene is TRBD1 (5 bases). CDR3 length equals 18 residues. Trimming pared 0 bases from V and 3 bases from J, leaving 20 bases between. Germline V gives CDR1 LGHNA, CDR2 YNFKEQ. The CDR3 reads CASSQDRGTVGRDTEAFF. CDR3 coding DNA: TGTGCCAGCAGCCAAGATAGGGGTACTGTGGGAAGGGACACTGAAGCTTTCTTT.

DNA of the CDR3: TGTGCCAGCATAACAGGATACTCTGGAAACACCATATATTTT. Its protein is CASITGYSGNTIYF. The rearrangement links TRBV2 to TRBJ1-3; perhaps TRBD1 as D (5 bases). The CDR3 spans 14 residues. Trimming took 7 bases from V and 0 from J, leaving 10 bases between them. Germline V gene lookup returns CDR1 SNHLY and CDR2 FYNNEI.

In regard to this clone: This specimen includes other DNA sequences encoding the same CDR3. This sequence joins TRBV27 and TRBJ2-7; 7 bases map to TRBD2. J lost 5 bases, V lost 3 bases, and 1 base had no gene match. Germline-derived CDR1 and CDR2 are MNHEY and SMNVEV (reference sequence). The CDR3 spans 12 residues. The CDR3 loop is CASSFRGDEQYF. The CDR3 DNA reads TGTGCCAGCAGTTTCCGGGGGGACGAGCAGTACTTC.